This TCR beta chain was found in a study of CD8+ T cells in alopecia areata. Study-level points and caveats: Clonality in lesional scalp, especially alopecia totalis/universalis, exceeded that of normal scalp. Scalp specimens additionally yield sequences from normal skin's resident alphabeta T cells.

Extraction of RNA preceded its reverse transcription into cDNA, which served as the sequencing template. Using immunoSEQ multiplex PCR, the repertoire was profiled, and TCRdb retains in-frame clones only, with some absent. Of about 23,000 clones listed, 40% to 65% are singletons. Peripheral blood samples and lesional scalp punch biopsies were obtained from alopecia areata patients. The germline CDR1 and CDR2 sequences are MNHEY and SVGAGI. The CDR3 loop spans 14 amino acids. V shed 1 base and J shed 8 bases, with 12 bases lying between them. As regards this clone: Its target is not known.

The V call is TRBV6-5, the J call TRBJ2-1; D is tentatively TRBD1 or TRBD2 (6 bases each). Sequenced sample: NKG2D-high CD8+ T cells sorted from blood. The sequence came from a human donor with alopecia areata. CDR3 region: CASSYWGARYEQFF. The CDR3 DNA reads TGTGCCAGCAGTTACTGGGGGGCCAGATATGAGCAGTTCTTC.